What follows are 30 T cell receptor beta chains derived from one specimen sequenced in a study of T cells after posttransplantation cyclophosphamide. Clones were sequenced by immunoSEQ multiplex PCR, and TCRdb holds only the in-frame ones, with some missing. There are 25,000 to 35,000 clones in the sample, none observed a single time. The sample taken for sequencing was PBMCs. The receptor source for this set is a woman in her fifties or sixties in good health, CMV-negative, and a related stem cell transplant donor.

This clone was seen repeatedly, ten times or more. The chain has TRBV24-1 and TRBJ2-1, with TRBD1 identical over 10 bases. The trim removed 0 bases at V and 8 bases at J, leaving 0 bases unmatched. The CDR3 covers 14 residues. Germline CDR1 reads KGHDR; CDR2 reads SFDVKD. CDR3 amino acids: CATSDLDRGHEQFF. For the CDR3, the DNA is TGTGCCACCAGTGATTTGGACAGGGGGCATGAGCAGTTCTTC.

This clone was seen repeatedly, ten times or more. This chain joins TRBV7-9 and TRBJ1-1; D is undetermined. This CDR3 comprises 14 residues. The ends were cut back, 0 bases at V and 1 base at J, with 6 bases in the middle. Germline V gene sequence: CDR1 SEHNR, CDR2 FQNEAQ (reference sequence). The CDR3 sequence is CASSLALGNTEAFF. For the CDR3, the DNA is TGTGCCAGCAGCTTAGCGCTCGGGAACACTGAAGCTTTCTTT.

This clone has only a few counts. The chain recombines TRBV7-2 with TRBJ1-1; TRBD1 matches 7 bases. Germline V lookup: CDR1 SGHTA, CDR2 FQGNSA. This CDR3 comprises 16 residues. V lost 1 base and J lost 0; bases outside the gene matches: 5. CDR3 DNA sequence: TGTGCCAGCAGCTTAGGGACAGGAGTTCTGAACACTGAAGCTTTCTTT. Translated: CASSLGTGVLNTEAFF.

This clone was found many times. For the CDR3, the DNA is TGCGCCAGCAGCCAAGTAATTGGTAGCACCATATATTTT. Protein: CASSQVIGSTIYF. The chain has TRBV4-1 and TRBJ1-3; no clear D gene. Trimming shortened V by 1 base and J by 9 bases, and 10 bases separated the two germline ends. The V gene's germline CDR1 is MGHRA and CDR2 YSYEKL. The CDR3 is 13 amino acids.

This clone was seen more than once but under ten times. The V and J genes are TRBV7-8 and TRBJ1-2; D call uncertain. Germline values: CDR1 SGHVS, CDR2 FQNEAQ. Trimming took 3 bases from V and 8 from J, leaving 13 bases between them. The CDR3 length is 13 residues. CDR3 sequence: CASSLEGLRGYTF. The CDR3 DNA sequence: TGTGCCAGCAGCTTGGAGGGCTTAAGAGGCTACACCTTC.

This clone has ten or more counts. This chain joins TRBV11-3 and TRBJ2-1; 12 nucleotides agree with TRBD2. CDR1 is SGHNT, CDR2 YENEEA, per germline. The CDR3 spans 15 residues. V dropped 1 base and J dropped 6; count of bases not matched to a gene: 1. The chain's CDR3 is CASSLASGRANEQFF. In DNA form, the CDR3 reads TGTGCCAGCAGCTTAGCTAGCGGGAGGGCCAATGAGCAGTTCTTC.

This clone was detected ten times or more. The chain is built from TRBV5-1 and TRBJ2-1, with D unclear. The CDR3 loop spans 15 amino acids. The germline V gene encodes CDR1 SGHRS and CDR2 YFSETQ. Trimming removed 7 bases from V and 5 bases from J, with 19 bases in between. CDR3 region: CASRPFRVGNNEQFF. In DNA, the CDR3 is TGCGCCAGCCGACCCTTTAGGGTGGGTAACAATGAGCAGTTCTTC.

This clone came up many times. J is TRBJ2-7 and V is TRBV28; D is perhaps TRBD2 (7 bases). V gave up 2 bases and J gave up 2 bases, with 10 bases separating them. The CDR3 sequence is 14 residues long. The V gene's germline CDR1 is MDHEN and CDR2 SYDVKM. The CDR3 DNA reads as TGTGCCAGCAGTTTAGCGGGGGCCACCTACGAGCAGTACTTC. This encodes CASSLAGATYEQYF.

This clone was counted ten times or more. Here the CDR3 DNA reads TGTGCCAGCAGCTTAGGAAGGATAGGGGCGTCCAAAAACATTCAGTACTTC. Amino acids: CASSLGRIGASKNIQYF. The rearrangement joins TRBV7-9 to TRBJ2-4; weak D call: TRBD1 (5 bases). The CDR3 is made up of 17 amino acids. Germline loops: CDR1 SEHNR, CDR2 FQNEAQ (reference sequence). Trimming cost V 1 base and J 2 bases, with 15 bases left between them.

This clone was seen repeatedly, ten times or more. V and J are TRBV7-2 and TRBJ2-7; 7 positions agree with TRBD1. Looked up from germline, CDR1 is SGHTA and CDR2 is FQGNSA. The CDR3 is 14 residues long. Germline trimming cut 5 bases from V and 0 bases from J; bases unmatched to any gene: 4. The CDR3 spells CASSRAGGSYEQYF. The CDR3 nucleotides are TGTGCCAGCAGCCGGGCAGGGGGCTCCTACGAGCAGTACTTC.

This clone was found many times. The V gene is TRBV7-9, the J gene TRBJ1-2; possible D gene TRBD1, 6 bases. Germline CDR1 is SEHNR and CDR2 is FQNEAQ (reference sequence). The CDR3 covers 14 residues. Trimming pared 1 base from V and 5 bases from J, leaving 11 bases between. The CDR3 is CASSLGTEPYGYTF. CDR3 bases: TGTGCCAGCAGCTTAGGGACAGAACCGTATGGCTACACCTTC.

The rearrangement uses TRBV29-1 and TRBJ1-1; D gene unclear. Looked up from germline, CDR1 is SQVTM and CDR2 is ANQGSEA. This CDR3 has 13 residues. The germline V and J ends were trimmed by 7 bases and 3 bases, with 15 bases remaining between them. The CDR3 DNA follows: TGCAGCGCCGAGGCTGGTTTTTACACTGAAGCTTTCTTT. Amino acid sequence: CSAEAGFYTEAFF.

Many counts were recorded for this clone. The gene calls are TRBV5-1 and TRBJ2-1; D is unclear. Trimming pared 0 bases from V and 2 bases from J, leaving 6 bases between. The CDR3 contains 14 residues. Per germline, CDR1 SGHRS and CDR2 YFSETQ. CDR3 amino acids: CASSLAQTYNEQFF. CDR3 nucleotides: TGCGCCAGCAGCTTGGCCCAGACCTACAATGAGCAGTTCTTC. The complete variable domain, with remaining parts taken from reference TRBV5-1 and TRBJ2-1, reads KAGVTQTPRYLIKTRGQQVTLSCSPISGHRSVSWYQQTPGQGLQFLFEYFSETQRNKGNFPGRFSGRQFSNSRSEMNVSTLELGDSALYLCASSLAQTYNEQFFGPGTRLTVL.

This clone was counted ten times or more. The chain combines TRBV11-1 with TRBJ1-1; 7 bases align to TRBD1. The CDR3 runs 15 residues. Germline V gives CDR1 SGHAT, CDR2 FQDESV (reference sequence). V shed 3 bases, J shed 3 bases, and the junction held 7 bases outside the gene matches. The CDR3 is CASSLILTGHTEAFF. In DNA form, the CDR3 reads TGTGCCAGCAGCTTGATACTGACAGGGCACACTGAAGCTTTCTTT. The full variable domain, rest sourced from reference TRBV11-1 and TRBJ1-1, is EAEVAQSPRYKITEKSQAVAFWCDPISGHATLYWYRQILGQGPELLVQFQDESVVDDSQLPKDRFSAERLKGVDSTLKIQPAELGDSAMYLCASSLILTGHTEAFFGQGTRLTVV.

This clone was seen many times. The V gene is TRBV5-4, the J gene TRBJ2-3, with TRBD2 matching 8 bases. V was pared by 3 bases and J by 5 bases, with 8 bases of the junction left unmatched. Germline V lookup: CDR1 SGHNT, CDR2 YYREEE (reference sequence). The CDR3 sequence is 15 residues long. CDR3 sequence reads: CASSSVAGMVDTQYF. The CDR3 DNA sequence: TGTGCCAGCAGCTCCGTAGCGGGAATGGTAGATACGCAGTATTTT.

This clone occurred many times. The chain uses TRBV11-2 and TRBJ2-7; 10 positions match TRBD2. Per germline, CDR1 SGHAT and CDR2 FQNNGV. The CDR3 totals 15 residues. V shed 1 base, J shed 9 bases, and the junction held 9 bases outside the gene matches. The CDR3 sequence is CASSLGLAGRGGQYF. For the CDR3, the DNA is TGTGCCAGCAGCTTAGGACTAGCGGGCCGGGGAGGGCAGTACTTC.

In this sample, this clone turned up a few times. The chain carries TRBV7-9 and TRBJ2-2, with 12 bases matching TRBD1. V shed 9 bases and J 2 bases; nucleotides not matched to a gene: 1. CDR1 and CDR2 (germline): SEHNR, FQNEAQ (reference sequence). The CDR3 sequence is 14 residues long. The chain's CDR3 is CARGQGANTGELFF. DNA of the CDR3: TGTGCCAGGGGACAGGGGGCAAACACCGGGGAGCTGTTTTTT.

This clone was observed at least ten times. The rearrangement links TRBV10-3 to TRBJ1-5; 9 bases map to TRBD1. V shed 4 bases, J shed 1 base, and the junction held 2 bases outside the gene matches. The CDR3 runs 15 residues. Germline assignment: CDR1 ENHRY and CDR2 SYGVKD. CDR3 DNA: TGTGCCATCAGTGTTGGACAGGGGAGCAATCAGCCCCAGCATTTT. Its protein product is CAISVGQGSNQPQHF.

This clone occurred many times. The chain has TRBV19 and TRBJ1-3, with 7 nucleotides matching TRBD1. CDR1 is LNHDA and CDR2 is SQIVND in the germline V gene (reference sequence). With V trimmed by 2 bases and J by 4 bases, 2 bases remained unmatched. This CDR3 has 14 amino acids. CDR3 in amino acids: CASSIQGDGNTIYF. The CDR3 bases are TGTGCCAGTAGTATACAGGGGGACGGAAACACCATATATTTT.

This clone occurred many times. This CDR3 is CASRETSSGRIYEQYF. The CDR3 coding sequence is TGTGCCAGCAGGGAAACCTCTAGCGGGAGAATCTACGAGCAGTACTTC. The chain recombines TRBV6-1 with TRBJ2-7; TRBD2 agrees at 10 bases. This CDR3 is 16 amino acids long. Per the germline V gene, CDR1 is MNHNS and CDR2 is SASEGT. With 6 bases clipped from V and 3 bases from J, the junction kept 11 bases outside the gene matches.

This clone was seen ten or more times. The CDR3 protein is CAGGGLSSYNEQFF. For the CDR3, the DNA is TGTGCCGGAGGGGGACTAAGCTCCTACAATGAGCAGTTCTTC. This chain links TRBV6-1 with TRBJ2-1; a possible D gene is TRBD2 (7 bases). Trimming cost V 11 bases and J 0 bases, with 14 bases left between them. Germline V gene data show CDR1 as MNHNS and CDR2 as SASEGT. The CDR3 sequence is 14 residues long.

This clone was seen ten or more times. This rearrangement joins TRBV28 to TRBJ2-7; 8 bases match TRBD2. Unmatched junction bases numbered 13, after V lost 4 bases and J lost 2 bases. The CDR3 length is 17 residues. Germline CDR1 reads MDHEN; CDR2 reads SYDVKM. The CDR3, as DNA: TGTGCCAGCAGTTCCCTACCCGGTAGCGGGGTAACCTACGAGCAGTACTTC. This encodes CASSSLPGSGVTYEQYF.

This clone was seen many times. The chain links TRBV5-1 to TRBJ1-3; TRBD1 is a possible D gene (6 bases). This CDR3 contains 16 residues. Trimming cost V 2 bases and J 1 base, with 13 bases left between them. Germline-derived CDR1 and CDR2 are SGHRS and YFSETQ. The CDR3 sequence: CASSFGTPASGNTIYF. For the CDR3, the DNA is TGCGCCAGCAGCTTCGGGACACCTGCATCTGGAAACACCATATATTTT.

This clone showed up many times. The CDR3 nucleotides read TGTGCCAGCAGCCCCCAGGGTGGTAACACCATATATTTT. Encoded protein: CASSPQGGNTIYF. This chain connects TRBV9 to TRBJ1-3, with a weak D call TRBD1 (5 bases). The germline CDR1 and CDR2 sequences are SGDLS and YYNGEE. The CDR3 extends over 13 amino acids. Trimming took off 4 bases at V and 7 bases at J, with 12 bases between the two ends.

The rearrangement links TRBV6-1 to TRBJ2-7, with 10 bases identical to TRBD1. Looked up from germline, CDR1 is MNHNS and CDR2 is SASEGT. The junction had 13 bases not matched to a gene; V was cut back by 7 bases and J by 7 bases. The CDR3 has 15 residues. The CDR3 region has the DNA TGTGCCAGCATACCTCCCGGGACAGGGGTGAGGGAGCAGTACTTC. Protein: CASIPPGTGVREQYF.

This clone was detected only a few times. The genes are TRBV5-6 and TRBJ2-7; weak D call: TRBD1 (6 bases). CDR3 length equals 16 residues. Germline V CDR1 and CDR2: SGHDT, YYEEEE. Trimming shortened V by 1 base and J by 2 bases, and 16 bases separated the two germline ends. CDR3 protein: CASSLLGQHSAYEQYF. In DNA form, the CDR3 reads TGTGCCAGCAGCTTGCTTGGACAGCACAGCGCCTACGAGCAGTACTTC.

This clone came up a few times. The chain employs TRBV7-2 and TRBJ1-2; perhaps TRBD1 as D (6 bases). Germline V lookup: CDR1 SGHTA, CDR2 FQGNSA. The CDR3 length is 14 residues. Trimming shortened V by 5 bases and J by 5 bases, and 15 bases separated the two germline ends. The CDR3 sequence: CASSLDSAIYGYTF. In nucleotides, the CDR3 is TGTGCCAGCAGCCTGGACAGCGCCATATATGGCTACACCTTC.

This clone has a count of ten or more. V is TRBV5-4 and J is TRBJ2-4; 8 bases map to TRBD2. The trim removed 6 bases at V and 8 bases at J, leaving 10 bases unmatched. The CDR3 runs 14 residues. Germline V CDR1 and CDR2: SGHNT, YYREEE (reference sequence). CDR3 nucleotide sequence: TGTGCCAGCACCCTACGGGGGGGGCAGGACATTCAGTACTTC. It is translated as CASTLRGGQDIQYF.

V is TRBV30 and J is TRBJ1-1; 8 nucleotides match TRBD1. The CDR3 is 14 residues long. J gave up 5 bases and V 0 bases, and 5 bases lay outside the gene matches. Per germline, CDR1 GTSNPN and CDR2 SVGIG (reference sequence). DNA for the CDR3: TGTGCCTGGAGTGTACCAGGGGGCAGAACTGAAGCTTTCTTT. Translated: CAWSVPGGRTEAFF.

This clone was picked up many times. This chain uses TRBV10-3 with TRBJ1-3; the D is unclear. Germline lookup yields CDR1 ENHRY and CDR2 SYGVKD. The CDR3 spans 16 residues. V was cut by 4 bases and J by 0 bases, with 13 bases left in between. The CDR3 DNA is TGTGCCATCAGTGGTGGCAGCGAAGTCTCTGGAAACACCATATATTTT. It codes for CAISGGSEVSGNTIYF.